This TCR beta chain was profiled in a study of T cells in Graves' hyperthyroidism and ophthalmopathy. J was trimmed by 4 bases and V by 0 bases; bases with no gene match: 10. In germline, CDR1 is SGHTA, CDR2 FQGTGA. The CDR3 contains 18 residues. Regions amplified from RNA transcripts were the TCR beta CDR3 regions. The HTBI primer set was used in a first-round RT-PCR of the TCR CDR3. TCRdb reprocessed the multiplex PCR reads with MiXCR, giving one entry per CDR3 protein. The sample shows fewer than 850,000 distinct CDR3 sequences, 15% to 20% of them seen only once. The hyperthyroidism patients had all been newly diagnosed, and their disease duration was under 2 months. Their ages ranged from 18 to 65 years.

This sequence joins TRBV7-3 and TRBJ2-5; TRBD2 matches at 11 bases. Sequencing was performed on blood. This receptor was identified in a man in his forties or fifties with Graves' hyperthyroidism. CDR3: CASSLTGLAGGLGETQYF. DNA for the CDR3: TGTGCCAGCAGCTTAACGGGGTTAGCGGGAGGGTTAGGAGAGACCCAGTACTTC.